This T cell receptor (beta chain) was profiled in a study of blood T cell repertoires in COVID-19. Clones were read by immunoSEQ multiplex PCR, and TCRdb kept only the in-frame ones, dropping some. The sample has 250,000 to 300,000 clones; nearly 90% are singletons. Trimming left V 0 bases short and J 8 bases short, with 10 bases between. This CDR3 comprises 13 residues. CDR1 and CDR2 (germline): MGHRA, YSYEKL. This TCR came from a woman between 55 and 75 years old who had recovered from COVID-19. The rearrangement uses TRBV4-1 and TRBJ1-2; perhaps TRBD1 as D (5 bases). Sequences were obtained from PBMCs or T cells enriched from blood (not recorded which). CDR3 nucleotide sequence: TGCGCCAGCAGCCAAGAATGGGGGGACGGCTACACCTTC. It is translated as CASSQEWGDGYTF.